The present T cell receptor (beta chain) was sequenced within a study of siplizumab effects on memory and regulatory T cells. Worth noting for this clone: The antigen is not known.

This CDR3 has 15 amino acids. V trimming: 6 bases; J trimming: 5 bases; junction bases outside the gene matches: 10. The germline V gene encodes CDR1 KGHSH and CDR2 LQKENI. Profiled with immunoSEQ multiplex PCR; TCRdb holds only in-frame clones, not every one. The sample holds about 75,000 clones, 93% seen once. Study conclusions and caveats: The alloresponse seemed to draw substantially on naive T cells, which appeared more diverse than memory cells. No assignable naive or memory phenotype existed for roughly 80-97% of proliferating CD4+ or CD8+ clones.

Sequenced input: CD8+ T cells sorted from blood. This receptor was taken from a human donor in good health. The chain has TRBV18 and TRBJ2-3; 8 positions match TRBD1. CDR3 DNA sequence: TGTGCCAGCTCGCTAACAGGGGGATCAGGAGATACGCAGTATTTT. Its protein is CASSLTGGSGDTQYF.